The 10 T cell receptor beta chains in this list originate from one sample, sequenced in a study of T-cell memory formation after mild COVID-19. Via MiXCR, TCRdb re-called the 5' RACE reads, giving one row per CDR3 protein. The repertoire holds about 500,000 distinct CDR3 sequences, with just over 20% as singletons. The sample consisted of PBMCs or a T cell subset sorted from them (not recorded which). The receptors were gathered from an adult woman who had mild COVID-19 (a few samples of this study predate the infection). Cell type and time point are not known.

This clonotype was counted a few times. The genes are TRBV7-9 and TRBJ2-2, with 10 bases that match TRBD1. The V and J ends lost 3 bases and 4 bases, in that order; junction bases with no gene match: 8. The CDR3 totals 17 residues. The germline V gene encodes CDR1 SEHNR and CDR2 FQNEAQ (reference sequence). In nucleotides, the CDR3 is TGTGCCAGCAGCTTCGAACCGGGACAGGGGACCACCGGGGAGCTGTTTTTT. Translation: CASSFEPGQGTTGELFF.

The DNA of the CDR3 is TGCAGTGCTTGGGACAATGAGCAGTTCTTC. Amino acids: CSAWDNEQFF. The chain couples TRBV20-1 to TRBJ2-1; no clear D gene. The CDR3 extends over 10 amino acids. Trimming stripped 5 bases from V and 5 bases from J, with 4 bases between. Per germline, CDR1 DFQATT and CDR2 SNEGSKA (reference sequence).

The chain has TRBV10-3 and TRBJ1-1, with D tentatively TRBD1 (6 bases). CDR3 length: 14 residues. Germline values: CDR1 ENHRY, CDR2 SYGVKD. V was clipped by 4 bases and J by 5 bases, with 14 bases between them. CDR3 coding DNA: TGTGCCATCAGTGGGACCACAGGGCGAACTGAAGCTTTCTTT. It codes for CAISGTTGRTEAFF.

J is TRBJ1-1 and V is TRBV3-1; tentatively, D is TRBD1 (6 bases). Germline-derived CDR1 and CDR2 are LGHDT and YNNKEL (reference sequence). Trimming cost V 2 bases and J 0 bases, with 10 bases left between them. The CDR3 is 15 amino acids. This chain's CDR3 is CASSQFGTLNTEAFF. The CDR3 DNA reads TGTGCCAGCAGCCAATTTGGGACACTGAACACTGAAGCTTTCTTT.

J is TRBJ1-6 and V is TRBV19; D call uncertain. Per germline, CDR1 LNHDA and CDR2 SQIVND (reference sequence). CDR3 size: 13 residues. V dropped 6 bases and J dropped 2 bases, with 5 bases sitting between them. Written as DNA, the CDR3 is TGTGCCAGTAGCGGACCCTATAATTCACCCCTCCACTTT. Translation: CASSGPYNSPLHF.

This clonotype came up many times. The CDR3 reads CAISPGLAGRTDTQYF. As DNA, the CDR3 is TGTGCCATCAGCCCAGGCCTAGCGGGGCGCACAGATACGCAGTATTTT. The J gene is TRBJ2-3, the V gene TRBV10-3; 9 nucleotides align to TRBD2. V lost 6 bases to trimming and J lost 1 base; unmatched junction nucleotides: 8. CDR1 and CDR2 (germline): ENHRY, SYGVKD. CDR3 length: 16 amino acids.

Many counts were recorded for this clonotype. This chain links TRBV5-1 with TRBJ2-1; the match to TRBD2 covers 14 bases. This CDR3 spans 15 amino acids. V shed 4 bases and J 7 bases; nucleotides not matched to a gene: 4. From germline, CDR1 is SGHRS and CDR2 YFSETQ. DNA for the CDR3: TGCGCCAGCAGCGCGGGGACTAGCGGGAGTAATGAGCAGTTCTTC. It yields the protein CASSAGTSGSNEQFF.

V usage is TRBV19 and J usage is TRBJ2-1; D may correspond to TRBD1 or TRBD2 (5 bases each). This CDR3 contains 14 residues. The V and J ends lost 2 bases and 9 bases respectively, with 14 bases between them. Germline values: CDR1 LNHDA, CDR2 SQIVND (reference sequence). The CDR3: CASSIRDGLGEQFF. The CDR3 nucleotides read TGTGCCAGTAGTATACGGGACGGGTTGGGTGAGCAGTTCTTC.

In this sample, this clonotype turned up a few times. The rearrangement joins TRBV30 to TRBJ2-7, with D unresolved. V was trimmed by 6 bases and J by 0 bases, leaving 12 bases between them. Germline V gives CDR1 GTSNPN, CDR2 SVGIG (reference sequence). The CDR3 covers 13 residues. DNA for the CDR3: TGTGCCTGCTTGAACCGGCGCTCCTACGAGCAGTACTTC. As protein: CACLNRRSYEQYF.

This clonotype was seen only a few times. The chain combines TRBV6-6 with TRBJ2-7, with D perhaps TRBD1 or TRBD2 (6 bases each). From germline, CDR1 is MNHNY and CDR2 SVGAGI (reference sequence). The CDR3 contains 14 residues. V dropped 6 bases and J dropped 3 bases, with 15 bases sitting between them. This CDR3 is CASSQRGRNYEQYF. The CDR3 region has the DNA TGTGCCAGCAGCCAGAGGGGGAGGAACTACGAGCAGTACTTC.